This T cell receptor beta chain is drawn from a study of cytomegalovirus exposure and HLA in healthy donors. As to this clone: The target antigen is unknown.

The CDR3 contains 14 residues. J was trimmed by 3 bases and V by 5 bases; bases with no gene match: 7. Germline V gene lookup returns CDR1 SGHTA and CDR2 FQGNSA. Findings and limits, study-wide: Most observed TCR sequences were rare, whereas some public TCRs were detected in many donors.

The data were produced by immunoSEQ multiplex PCR, yet TCRdb's version contains in-frame clones alone and is incomplete. The sample lists about 98,000 clones, roughly 87% occurring once. The V gene is TRBV7-2, the J gene TRBJ2-7; TRBD1 matches 7 bases. This clonotype was obtained from a man between 18 and 29 years old in good health and CMV-seropositive. The sequenced sample was PBMCs. The DNA of the CDR3 is TGTGCCAGCAGCCACGGGACAGCACTCTACGAGCAGTACTTC. As protein: CASSHGTALYEQYF.